These T cell receptor beta chains were read from a single sample in a study of blood T cells in healthy people across ages. TCRdb reprocessed the 5' RACE reads with MiXCR, giving one entry per CDR3 protein. Among about 1.1 million distinct CDR3 sequences, roughly two fifths were seen once, and the ten largest hold 10% to 15%. Sequenced input: blood. The receptors derive from a man aged 18 to 30 in good health. The CDR3 runs from the conserved cysteine through the conserved F or W. D genes are given only for firm matches. Where a row states a size, it is once, few, many or the class of an expanded clone; other rows omit it.

cdr3_nt cdr3_aa v_call d_call clone_size j_call
TGCAGCGTTGAAGTGACAATGAACACTAAAGCTTTCTTT CSVEVTMNTKAFF TRBV29-1 . . TRBJ1-1
TGCAGTGCTACGAGACAGGCCAATCAGCCCCAGCATTTT CSATRQANQPQHF TRBV20-1 . few TRBJ1-5
TGTGCCATCAGTGAGCGTCCCACAGATACGCAGTATTTT CAISERPTDTQYF TRBV10-3 . few TRBJ2-3
TGTGCCACCAGCGTGGACACCTCCTACAATGAGCAGTTCTTC CATSVDTSYNEQFF TRBV15 . . TRBJ2-1
TGCAGTGCTAGAGCGAGCGGGACAGGGGTAACCCACGAGCAGTACTTC CSARASGTGVTHEQYF TRBV20-1 TRBD1 . TRBJ2-7
TGTGCCAGCAGCCCTGAATCGGTACTCTTCCCCCACGGTGAACAGTACTTC CASSPESVLFPHGEQYF TRBV3-1 . . TRBJ2-5
TGCGCCAGCAGTGATCACGGGGTAACCACCTCTGGGGCCAACGTCCTGACTTTC CASSDHGVTTSGANVLTF TRBV5-1 . . TRBJ2-6
TGTGCCAGCAGCATAGGGACAGCAGATAATTCACCCCTCCACTTT CASSIGTADNSPLHF TRBV7-9 TRBD1 few TRBJ1-6
TGCAGCGTTGGGCTAACGGGGGATGAGACCCAGTACTTC CSVGLTGDETQYF TRBV29-1 . . TRBJ2-5
TGCAGTGCTTCTCGGGGACAGGGTGTCTCTGAAGCTTTCTTT CSASRGQGVSEAFF TRBV20-1 TRBD1 few TRBJ1-1
TGTGCCAGCAGCTTCCCCGGGGACGCAACAGATACGCAGTATTTT CASSFPGDATDTQYF TRBV7-3 . few TRBJ2-3
TGTGCCAGCAGCGTAGGGGGCGGCGGGGGGCGTACTGAAGCTTTCTTT CASSVGGGGGRTEAFF TRBV9 . . TRBJ1-1
TGTGCCAGCAGCCCCTACAGGGATTCTGGCTACACCTTC CASSPYRDSGYTF TRBV7-2 . few TRBJ1-2
TGCGCCAGCAGTGACCGGGACAGGGGGCATACTGAAGCTTTCTTT CASSDRDRGHTEAFF TRBV10-2 TRBD1 . TRBJ1-1
TGCGCCAGCAGCCAGAGGTCAGGGACAGATAAAGAGACCCAGTACTTC CASSQRSGTDKETQYF TRBV4-3 TRBD1 . TRBJ2-5
TGTGCCAGCAGCGTGGGGGACTCTCAGCCCCAGCATTTT CASSVGDSQPQHF TRBV9 . . TRBJ1-5
TGTGCCAGCAGTTCTACCTATGGCTACACCTTC CASSSTYGYTF TRBV6-2/TRBV6-3 . many TRBJ1-2
TGCGCCAGCAGCCAAGGGACAGCTTCCAATGAGCAGTACTTC CASSQGTASNEQYF TRBV4-3 . . TRBJ2-5
TGCGCCAGCACCCCCCAGGGCGCATTTAAAGAGACCCAGTACTTC CASTPQGAFKETQYF TRBV5-1 . few TRBJ2-5
TGCAGTGCTACCGAGGCCCCAGGGGTAATATCGACTGAAGCTTTCTTT CSATEAPGVISTEAFF TRBV20-1 . few TRBJ1-1